This TCR beta chain was sequenced during a study of OX40 agonist ivuxolimab in advanced cancers. Study-level background: Ivuxolimab, which targeted the costimulatory receptor OX40 (CD134), was an agonistic, fully human IgG2 monoclonal antibody. Intravenous ivuxolimab was administered to patients every 2 weeks at six dose levels: 0.01, 0.1, 0.3, 1.5, 3 and 10 mg/kg. Among the roughly 52 dose-escalation patients, about 20 had hepatocellular carcinoma, some 15 melanoma, 9 renal cell carcinoma and 9 head and neck cancer. The dose-escalation cohort was about 83% male with a mean age of approximately 60 years, ranging from about 23 to 85. Prior anti-PD-1, anti-PD-L1 or anti-CTLA-4 therapy was permitted, and approximately 40% of dose-escalation patients had received checkpoint inhibitors. Three dose-escalation patients achieved partial responses, one with hepatocellular carcinoma and two with cutaneous melanoma. The purpose of peripheral TCRbeta sequencing was to test whether ivuxolimab changed TCR sequence diversity and led to clonal T-cell expansion. The paper describes the monotherapy dose-escalation part (N = 52 patients) of the phase I trial of ivuxolimab.

Patients with a history of autoimmune disease or receiving systemic immunosuppression were excluded from the trial. Peripheral blood for TCR sequencing was collected from all dose cohorts at baseline, on cycle 4 day 1, and on cycle 7 day 1. The samples were drawn from a first-in-human, open-label, multicenter phase I dose-escalation trial of ivuxolimab. Adults with locally advanced or metastatic melanoma, renal cell, hepatocellular, or head and neck squamous cell carcinoma were enrolled in the trial. Before TCR sequencing, CD4+ T cells and CD8+ T cells were sorted from peripheral blood as separate populations. Relative to germline, V is 6 bases shorter and J is 3 bases shorter, with 11 bases between their ends. Its CDR3 holds 13 amino acids, cysteine through phenylalanine. Solely the CDR3 DNA is kept, with 39 bases framed from the first base. CDR1 and CDR2, per the germline V gene, are MNHNS and SASEGT.

This clone occurred a few times. Its antigen remains unidentified. No qualities accompany the bases; no much larger clone lies one base away. Genomic DNA was isolated from the sorted cells so that the TCRbeta CDR3 region could be sequenced. The immunoSEQ Assay was used for sequencing of TCRbeta CDR3 regions. TCRdb took over this immuneACCESS table, retaining in-frame rearrangements with V and J assigned. Such tables are incomplete; in checked studies, under half of the missing clones stem from an unresolved V gene, and the remainder is unexplained. For this sample there are roughly 57,000 clones; 65% to 85% appear just once. About an eighth of the sample is in the top ten clones. The investigation overall reported the following: The antigen specificity of the peripheral T cells that underwent clonal expansion was not determined. After ivuxolimab, more expanded clones were found on average in CD8+ T cells than in CD4+ T cells. Partial responders in the 0.1-3.0 mg/kg groups had among the lowest normalized peripheral clonal expansion, especially among CD8+ T cells. Low levels of normalized T-cell clonal expansion were also seen in some patients who did not respond. At doses of 0.1 to 3.0 mg/kg, clonal expansion of both CD4+ and CD8+ T cells in blood was seen between baseline and week 6.

Sequenced here: CD4+ or CD8+ T cells sorted from blood, sampled in a trial of the OX40 agonist ivuxolimab. Here the chain combines TRBV6-1 and TRBJ1-1; the D region possibly corresponds to TRBD1 (5 bases align). The receptor was derived from an adult with an advanced solid tumor such as melanoma, head and neck, liver or kidney cancer. The nucleotide sequence reads as follows: TGTGCCAGCAGACCGGGGCCGCACACTGAAGCTTTCTTT. It encodes CASRPGPHTEAFF.